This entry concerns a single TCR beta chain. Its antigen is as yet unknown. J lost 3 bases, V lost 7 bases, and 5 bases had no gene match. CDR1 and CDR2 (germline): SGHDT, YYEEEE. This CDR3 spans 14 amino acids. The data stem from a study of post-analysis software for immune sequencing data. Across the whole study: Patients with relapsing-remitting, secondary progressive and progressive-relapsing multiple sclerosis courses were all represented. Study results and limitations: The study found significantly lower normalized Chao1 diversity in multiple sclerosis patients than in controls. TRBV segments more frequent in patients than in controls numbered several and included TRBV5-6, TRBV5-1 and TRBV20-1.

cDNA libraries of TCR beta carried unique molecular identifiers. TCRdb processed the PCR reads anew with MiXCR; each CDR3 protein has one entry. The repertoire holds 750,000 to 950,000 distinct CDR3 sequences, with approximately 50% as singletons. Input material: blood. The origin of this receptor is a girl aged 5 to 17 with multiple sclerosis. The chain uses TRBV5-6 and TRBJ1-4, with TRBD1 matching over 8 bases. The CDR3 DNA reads TGTGCCAGCGCTGCAGGGGGCCCTAATGAAAAACTGTTTTTT. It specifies CASAAGGPNEKLFF.